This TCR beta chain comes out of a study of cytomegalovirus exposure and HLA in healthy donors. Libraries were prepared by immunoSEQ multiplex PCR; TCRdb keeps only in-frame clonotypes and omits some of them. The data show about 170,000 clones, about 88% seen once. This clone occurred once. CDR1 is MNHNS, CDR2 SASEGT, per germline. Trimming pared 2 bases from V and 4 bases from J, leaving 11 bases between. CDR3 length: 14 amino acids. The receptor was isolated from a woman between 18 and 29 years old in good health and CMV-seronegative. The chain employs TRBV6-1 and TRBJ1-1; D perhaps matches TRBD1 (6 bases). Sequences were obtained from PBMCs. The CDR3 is CASSEKIGGTEAFF. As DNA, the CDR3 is TGTGCCAGCAGTGAAAAAATAGGGGGCACTGAAGCTTTCTTT.